This is a list of T cell receptor beta chains from one sample in a study of spatial heterogeneity in lung cancer. TCRdb independently ran MiXCR on the 5' RACE reads; one entry per CDR3 protein. Here the sample spans tens of thousands of distinct CDR3 sequences, roughly 6.5% being singletons. The starting material was PBMCs, obtained at surgery. All receptors derive from a female donor with early-stage non-small cell lung cancer. Each CDR3 is given with its conserved first and last residue. Fields, in order: clone size, V gene, D gene, J gene, CDR3 DNA, CDR3 protein. The D gene is left open where the match is weak. The size of a clone is reported for some rows only, either as once, few or many, or as a class for expanded clones.

size: NA; V: TRBV4-1; D: NA; J: TRBJ1-5; DNA: TGCGCCAGCAGCCAAGAATTGGGGCCCCAGCATTTT; CDR3: CASSQELGPQHF
size: many; V: TRBV29-1; D: NA; J: TRBJ1-3; DNA: TGCAGCGTCTCAGGGCAGTCCTCTGGAAACACCATATATTTT; CDR3: CSVSGQSSGNTIYF
size: many; V: TRBV19; D: NA; J: TRBJ1-2; DNA: TGTGCCAGTACCCCTGGCCAGGGAGGGGACTATGGCTACACCTTC; CDR3: CASTPGQGGDYGYTF
size: many; V: TRBV28; D: NA; J: TRBJ1-5; DNA: TGTGCCAGCAGTTTATCTCTTTCCAATCAGCCCCAGCATTTT; CDR3: CASSLSLSNQPQHF
size: many; V: TRBV18; D: NA; J: TRBJ2-1; DNA: TGTGCCAGCTCTAAACCGGGACGCAACATCGGAGATGAGCAGTTCTTC; CDR3: CASSKPGRNIGDEQFF
size: few; V: TRBV2; D: NA; J: TRBJ2-1; DNA: TGTGTCAGCACCCCCGAAAACTCCTACAATGAGCAGTTCTTC; CDR3: CVSTPENSYNEQFF
size: many; V: TRBV7-2; D: NA; J: TRBJ1-5; DNA: TGTGCCAGCAGCTTAGTTTCCGGTGAAGGCCAGCCCCAGCATTTT; CDR3: CASSLVSGEGQPQHF
size: many; V: TRBV14; D: NA; J: TRBJ1-3; DNA: TGTGCCAGCAGCGCTCGCAGGGTACTTGGAAACACCATATATTTT; CDR3: CASSARRVLGNTIYF
size: NA; V: TRBV10-3; D: NA; J: TRBJ2-3; DNA: TGTGCCATCAGCCCTAGCACAGATACGCAGTATTTT; CDR3: CAISPSTDTQYF
size: many; V: TRBV7-7; D: NA; J: TRBJ2-2; DNA: TGTGCTAGCAGCCGGGGGTCAGTTACTGGGGAGCTGTTTTTT; CDR3: CASSRGSVTGELFF
size: few; V: TRBV7-9; D: NA; J: TRBJ1-5; DNA: TGTGCCAGCAGCCTCGGCAGCCATCAGCCCCAGCATTTT; CDR3: CASSLGSHQPQHF
size: few; V: TRBV6-1; D: NA; J: TRBJ2-4; DNA: TGTGCCAGCAGTAGGGAGGAAAGGGCCTTTGGAAACATTCAGTACTTC; CDR3: CASSREERAFGNIQYF
size: many; V: TRBV27; D: NA; J: TRBJ2-6; DNA: TGTGCCAGCAGTTTCCCCCCAGGGACTGGGGCCAACGTCCTGACTTTC; CDR3: CASSFPPGTGANVLTF
size: many; V: TRBV7-9; D: NA; J: TRBJ2-4; DNA: TGTGCCAGCAGCTTTGAGGAGGGTAAAAACATTCAGTACTTC; CDR3: CASSFEEGKNIQYF
size: NA; V: TRBV5-1; D: NA; J: TRBJ1-1; DNA: TGCGCCAGCAGCTTGGGACAGCTATACACTGAAGCTTTCTTT; CDR3: CASSLGQLYTEAFF
size: many; V: TRBV9; D: NA; J: TRBJ1-1; DNA: TGTGCCAGCAGCCCCACGTCCCAAACCGGAAAACTGGAAGCTTTCTTT; CDR3: CASSPTSQTGKLEAFF
size: many; V: TRBV4-3; D: TRBD2; J: TRBJ2-5; DNA: TGCGCCAGCAGCCAAGATAGGGAGGGGCGCGGAGAGACCCAGTACTTC; CDR3: CASSQDREGRGETQYF
size: NA; V: TRBV27; D: TRBD1; J: TRBJ2-5; DNA: TGTGCCAGCAGTCCCGACCGACAGGGTCCGGAGACCCAGTACTTC; CDR3: CASSPDRQGPETQYF
size: NA; V: TRBV7-2; D: TRBD2; J: TRBJ2-7; DNA: TGTGCCAGCAGCTGGATGCTAGCGGCCTTCTACGAGCAGTACTTC; CDR3: CASSWMLAAFYEQYF
size: NA; V: TRBV20-1; D: NA; J: TRBJ1-6; DNA: TGCAGTGCTAGAGTCAGGGGCTATAATTCACCCCTCCACTTT; CDR3: CSARVRGYNSPLHF
size: many; V: TRBV5-1; D: NA; J: TRBJ2-7; DNA: TGCGCCAGCAGCTTGAACTACGAGCAGTACTTC; CDR3: CASSLNYEQYF
size: few; V: TRBV11-1; D: TRBD1; J: TRBJ1-1; DNA: TGTGCCAGCAGCCCGGACAGGGAGGGTGAAGCTTTCTTT; CDR3: CASSPDREGEAFF
size: many; V: TRBV29-1; D: NA; J: TRBJ2-3; DNA: TGCAGCGTTGGGTCCAGCACAGATACGCAGTATTTT; CDR3: CSVGSSTDTQYF
size: NA; V: TRBV7-9; D: NA; J: TRBJ2-3; DNA: TGTGCCAGCTTCCTGGTTGAGGGCCAGACAGATACGCAGTATTTT; CDR3: CASFLVEGQTDTQYF
size: NA; V: TRBV20-1; D: NA; J: TRBJ2-4; DNA: TGCAGTGCTAGCAAGCACCAATTAGCCAAAAACATTCAGTACTTC; CDR3: CSASKHQLAKNIQYF
size: many; V: TRBV2; D: NA; J: TRBJ2-1; DNA: TGTGCCAGCGCTTCGACAGTTATGTATGAGCAGTTCTTC; CDR3: CASASTVMYEQFF
size: few; V: TRBV7-2; D: TRBD1; J: TRBJ1-2; DNA: TGTGCCAGCAGCTTAAGGCAGGGGGCAGTAGGAAACTATGGCTACACCTTC; CDR3: CASSLRQGAVGNYGYTF
size: NA; V: TRBV5-6; D: NA; J: TRBJ1-4; DNA: TGTGCCAGCAGCTTGTATGATGGCACTAATGAAAAACTGTTTTTT; CDR3: CASSLYDGTNEKLFF
size: many; V: TRBV12-5; D: NA; J: TRBJ2-2; DNA: TGTGCTAGTGGTTTGCGGCAGGCCAACACCGGGGAGCTGTTTTTT; CDR3: CASGLRQANTGELFF
size: many; V: TRBV5-5; D: TRBD1; J: TRBJ2-7; DNA: TGTGCCAGCAACCGGGACAGCGGAAGGGGAAGCGAGCAGTACTTC; CDR3: CASNRDSGRGSEQYF
size: many; V: TRBV27; D: NA; J: TRBJ1-1; DNA: TGTGCCAGCAGTTTACGGGTTAGCACTGAAGCTTTCTTT; CDR3: CASSLRVSTEAFF
size: NA; V: TRBV14; D: NA; J: TRBJ2-7; DNA: TGTGCCAGCAGCCCCCAGGCGGGGGCTTCCTACGAGCAGTACTTC; CDR3: CASSPQAGASYEQYF
size: many; V: TRBV6-1; D: TRBD1; J: TRBJ1-6; DNA: TGTGCCAGCAGTGACGGACAGGGTTTGTCACCCCTCCACTTT; CDR3: CASSDGQGLSPLHF
size: many; V: TRBV18; D: NA; J: TRBJ2-7; DNA: TGTGCCAGCTCACCACCCCCGGGACTTACCTTCTACGAGCAGTACTTC; CDR3: CASSPPPGLTFYEQYF
size: many; V: TRBV6-1; D: NA; J: TRBJ1-1; DNA: TGTGCCAGCAAACAGGGCCTCGGTAAGGGTGAAGCTTTCTTT; CDR3: CASKQGLGKGEAFF
size: many; V: TRBV12-3/TRBV12-4; D: NA; J: TRBJ1-3; DNA: TGTGCCAGCAGTTTAGCGCAACAGTTCCTCACAAACACCATATATTTT; CDR3: CASSLAQQFLTNTIYF
size: many; V: TRBV12-3/TRBV12-4; D: TRBD1; J: TRBJ2-7; DNA: TGTGCCAGCAGCCTTGGGGACAGGTCCTACGAGCAGTACTTC; CDR3: CASSLGDRSYEQYF
size: many; V: TRBV19; D: NA; J: TRBJ1-1; DNA: TGTGCCAGTAGGGGCAGTGACACTGAAGCTTTCTTT; CDR3: CASRGSDTEAFF
size: NA; V: TRBV6-1; D: NA; J: TRBJ2-2; DNA: TGTGCCAGCAGTGAAGAACGCTCATCGAAAAGAACCGGGGAGCTGTTTTTT; CDR3: CASSEERSSKRTGELFF
size: few; V: TRBV7-3; D: TRBD1; J: TRBJ1-1; DNA: TGTGCCAGCAGCTTAACAGGGGGCGATGAAGCTTTCTTT; CDR3: CASSLTGGDEAFF
size: few; V: TRBV7-2; D: NA; J: TRBJ2-1; DNA: TGTGCCAGCAGCTTGGGCAGGAACAATGAGCAGTTCTTC; CDR3: CASSLGRNNEQFF
size: few; V: TRBV5-1; D: NA; J: TRBJ1-2; DNA: TGCGCCAGCAGCTTCTCGGACTATGGCTACACCTTC; CDR3: CASSFSDYGYTF
size: many; V: TRBV28; D: NA; J: TRBJ2-1; DNA: TGTGCCAGCAGTTTGTCCAGGGTCAATGAGCAGTTCTTC; CDR3: CASSLSRVNEQFF
size: NA; V: TRBV6-5; D: TRBD1; J: TRBJ1-1; DNA: TGTGCCAGCAGAAGGACAGGGCCGCACACTGAAGCTTTCTTT; CDR3: CASRRTGPHTEAFF